A single sample is the source of the 21 T cell receptor beta chains below, sequenced in a study of beta chain features in type 1 diabetes. Expressed TCRB transcripts were sequenced after all isolated RNA was converted to cDNA. Sequenced by immunoSEQ multiplex PCR; TCRdb stores in-frame clones only, minus some. The sample contains some 220,000 clones, about a tenth of which appear only once. The sample taken for sequencing was central memory CD4+ T cells from blood. The source of these receptors is a young man in good health.

This clone was picked up many times. V usage is TRBV7-2 and J usage is TRBJ1-3; D remains ambiguous. The CDR3 loop spans 11 amino acids. Trimming pared 5 bases from V and 9 bases from J, leaving 8 bases between. CDR1 SGHTA and CDR2 FQGNSA come from the germline V gene. The CDR3: CASSLLGTIYF. The CDR3, as DNA: TGTGCCAGCAGCCTCTTGGGCACCATATATTTT.

The rearrangement links TRBV4-2 to TRBJ2-1, with a tentative D call TRBD2 (5 bases). V gave up 3 bases and J gave up 3 bases, with 12 bases separating them. Germline V gene sequence: CDR1 LGHNA, CDR2 YNFKEQ. The CDR3 loop spans 15 amino acids. Here the CDR3 reads CASSQDSIIYNEQFF. The CDR3 DNA reads TGTGCCAGCAGCCAGGACTCAATTATCTACAATGAGCAGTTCTTC.

With regard to this clone: Relative to the germline gene, one junction end is altered; a read error may explain this. V gene TRBV27 combines with J gene TRBJ2-4, with D possibly called TRBD1 or TRBD2 (5 bases each). The germline CDR1 and CDR2 sequences are MNHEY and SMNVEV (reference sequence). The CDR3 runs 16 residues. The CDR3 nucleotides are TGTGCCAGCAGTTTATCGGCAGGGCTAGCCAAAAACATTCAGTGCTTC. This gives the protein CASSLSAGLAKNIQCF.

J is TRBJ2-3 and V is TRBV30; D not resolved. Germline V gene sequence: CDR1 GTSNPN, CDR2 SVGIG (reference sequence). Deletions cut 4 bases from V and 4 bases from J, with 18 bases between. The CDR3 contains 15 residues. The DNA for the CDR3 is TGTGCCTGGAAGTCGAGTAGGACCAAATCAGATACGCAGTATTTT. Translating it yields CAWKSSRTKSDTQYF.

The chain uses TRBV10-3 and TRBJ2-3; 7 nucleotides line up with TRBD2. Trimming at V came to 0 bases and at J to 4 bases, leaving 10 bases not matched to a gene. This CDR3 region has 17 residues. Germline V CDR1 and CDR2: ENHRY, SYGVKD. CDR3 region: CAISESRHGTTPDTQYF. The CDR3 bases are TGTGCCATCAGTGAGTCCAGGCACGGGACTACTCCAGATACGCAGTATTTT.

The sample holds one count of this clone. The J gene is TRBJ1-5, the V gene TRBV4-1; no reliable D call. There are 16 residues in the CDR3. The germline CDR1 and CDR2 sequences are MGHRA and YSYEKL. Trimming stripped 1 base from V and 2 bases from J, with 12 bases between. CDR3 residues: CASSQVNLVGNQPQHF. Written as DNA, the CDR3 is TGCGCCAGCAGCCAAGTGAACCTCGTAGGCAATCAGCCCCAGCATTTT.

On this clone: Mismatch with germline at one junction end may stem from a read error. The rearrangement uses TRBV6-5 and TRBJ2-7, with D possibly matching TRBD2 (6 bases). CDR3 length: 14 residues. Germline CDR1 is MNHEY and CDR2 is SVGAGI. CDR3 nucleotides: TGTGCCATCAGTGAAGGAGGGCAGCCTTACGAGCAGTACTTC. It yields the protein CAISEGGQPYEQYF.

This clone has just a few counts. The CDR3 protein is CASSLFESGSQETQYF. For the CDR3, the DNA is TGTGCCAGCAGCTTATTTGAGAGCGGGAGTCAAGAGACCCAGTACTTC. V is TRBV7-2 and J is TRBJ2-5; 8 bases are a match to TRBD2. The CDR3 extends over 16 amino acids. V lost 2 bases, J lost 2 bases, and 7 bases stayed unmatched. The germline gives CDR1 SGHTA, CDR2 FQGNSA.

In this sample, this clone turned up many times. This rearrangement joins TRBV6-6 to TRBJ2-4, with 7 bases fitting TRBD1. The length of the CDR3 is 16 residues. Germline loops: CDR1 MNHNY, CDR2 SVGAGI (reference sequence). The ends lost 5 bases at V and 1 base at J; junction bases unmatched: 8. The chain's CDR3 is CASSRQGSGAKNIQYF. The CDR3 DNA reads as TGTGCCAGCAGTCGACAGGGATCTGGGGCCAAAAACATTCAGTACTTC.

The chain couples TRBV28 to TRBJ2-1; the D is unclear. The CDR3 spans 17 residues. V lost 6 bases, J lost 0 bases, and 18 bases lay in between. The germline CDR1 and CDR2 sequences are MDHEN and SYDVKM. The CDR3 here is CASRAKTLNRSYNEQFF. CDR3 coding DNA: TGTGCCAGCAGGGCTAAGACATTGAATCGCTCCTACAATGAGCAGTTCTTC. Variable domain in full (rest from reference TRBV28 and TRBJ2-1): DVKVTQSSRYLVKRTGEKVFLECVQDMDHENMFWYRQDPGLGLRLIYFSYDVKMKEKGDIPEGYSVSREKKERFSLILESASTNQTSMYLCASRAKTLNRSYNEQFFGPGTRLTVL.

This clone was picked up a small number of times. The rearrangement joins TRBV2 to TRBJ1-2; D is unclear. The CDR3 is 12 amino acids. V was trimmed by 7 bases and J by 1 base, leaving 7 bases between them. Germline V gene lookup returns CDR1 SNHLY and CDR2 FYNNEI. The CDR3 coding sequence is TGTGCCAGCAAACCGATTAACTATGGCTACACCTTC. Residues: CASKPINYGYTF.

In this sample, this clone turned up a few times. The CDR3 DNA sequence: TGTGCCAGCAGTGGCCGTGAAGGAGATACGCAGTATTTT. This encodes CASSGREGDTQYF. This chain uses TRBV28 with TRBJ2-3; D remains ambiguous. The V end was cut by 5 bases, the J end by 5 bases, with 11 bases between. Germline CDR1 and CDR2: MDHEN and SYDVKM. This CDR3 is built from 13 residues.

The CDR3 region is CASSSGPGGEQYF. CDR3 nucleotide sequence: TGTGCCAGCAGCAGTGGGCCTGGCGGCGAGCAGTACTTC. This chain uses TRBV5-6 with TRBJ2-5; D gene ambiguous. The J call may be in error: the DNA end matches TRBJ2-7 better. Germline V lookup: CDR1 SGHDT, CDR2 YYEEEE. The CDR3 consists of 13 residues.

This clone was seen a few times. V and J are TRBV30 and TRBJ2-7, with TRBD2 as a possible D gene (6 bases). Deletions cut 2 bases from V and 3 bases from J, with 14 bases between. The CDR3 has 14 amino acids. Per the germline V gene, CDR1 is GTSNPN and CDR2 is SVGIG (reference sequence). The CDR3 reads CAWSREASVYEQYF. The DNA of the CDR3 is TGTGCCTGGAGTAGGGAGGCCTCCGTCTACGAGCAGTACTTC.

In its sample, this clone was seen a few times. V is TRBV9 and J is TRBJ2-1; the match to TRBD1 covers 7 bases. Per germline, CDR1 SGDLS and CDR2 YYNGEE. V dropped 0 bases and J dropped 2; count of bases not matched to a gene: 14. This CDR3 has 19 amino acids. CDR3 residues: CASSVETGWGSSPYNEQFF. The CDR3 DNA sequence: TGTGCCAGCAGCGTAGAGACAGGGTGGGGGAGCTCCCCCTACAATGAGCAGTTCTTC.

As for this clone: This could be a read error, since a much larger clone is one nucleotide away. J is TRBJ2-3 and V is TRBV7-2, with 15 bases fitting TRBD2. CDR1 is SGHTA, CDR2 FQGNSA, per germline. The CDR3 contains 15 residues. The CDR3 reads CATSRTSGRADTQYF. CDR3 coding DNA: TGTGCCACCAGCAGGACTAGCGGGAGGGCAGATACGCAGTATTTT.

Concerning this clone itself: With only one base between it and a far larger clone, this is likely a read error. Other DNA sequences in the sample encode the same CDR3. The rearrangement joins TRBV29-1 to TRBJ2-1, with 7 bases fitting TRBD2. The junction had 15 bases not matched to a gene; V was cut back by 7 bases and J by 9 bases. CDR3 length: 14 residues. Germline V gene data show CDR1 as SQVTM and CDR2 as ANQGSEA. The CDR3, as DNA: TGCAGCGCCGGTGGGGGGGTAGTTCGTAGTGAGCAGTTCTTC. Translation gives CSAGGGVVRSEQFF.

This clone was seen many times. J is TRBJ2-3 and V is TRBV7-2; D gene ambiguous. The V end lost 1 base, the J end lost 4 bases, and 18 bases lay between the germline ends. CDR3 length equals 17 residues. Looked up from germline, CDR1 is SGHTA and CDR2 is FQGNSA. The DNA of the CDR3 is TGTGCCAGCAGCTTAGGATCAAGTGCGCCCTGGGCAGATACGCAGTATTTT. The encoded protein is CASSLGSSAPWADTQYF.

DNA for the CDR3: TGTGCCAGCAGCTTAGAACGATCAGAGCAGTTCTTC. Translating it yields CASSLERSEQFF. V is TRBV7-8 and J is TRBJ2-1; D gene ambiguous. V lost 1 base and J 10 bases, leaving 8 bases between the germline ends. Germline loops: CDR1 SGHVS, CDR2 FQNEAQ. The length of the CDR3 is 12 residues. The full variable domain, in which reference TRBV7-8 and TRBJ2-1 provide the parts outside the CDR3, is GAGVSQSPRYKVAKRGQDVALRCDPISGHVSLFWYQQALGQGPEFLTYFQNEAQLDKSGLPSDRFFAERPEGSVSTLKIQRTQQEDSAVYLCASSLERSEQFFGPGTRLTVL.

Only a few counts were recorded for this clone. The chain links TRBV7-2 to TRBJ1-4; 7 bases are shared with TRBD1. The V segment lost 7 bases and the J segment 4 bases; nucleotides outside the gene matches: 12. Germline lookup yields CDR1 SGHTA and CDR2 FQGNSA. The CDR3 consists of 16 residues. The CDR3 nucleotides read TGTGCCAGCACCCCAACTTGGGACAGTTTTAATGAAAAACTGTTTTTT. This encodes CASTPTWDSFNEKLFF. Using reference TRBV7-2 and TRBJ1-4 for the parts outside the CDR3, the full variable domain is GAGVSQSPSNKVTEKGKDVELRCDPISGHTALYWYRQSLGQGLEFLIYFQGNSAPDKSGLPSDRFSAERTGGSVSTLTIQRTQQEDSAVYLCASTPTWDSFNEKLFFGSGTQLSVL.

In its sample, this clone was seen once. The chain recombines TRBV29-1 with TRBJ2-2; TRBD2 matches at 9 bases. Per germline, CDR1 SQVTM and CDR2 ANQGSEA. Trimming cost V 2 bases and J 4 bases; bases outside gene matches: 5. The CDR3 length is 15 residues. The CDR3 here is CSVETTSGPTGELFF. CDR3 coding DNA: TGCAGCGTTGAAACGACTAGCGGCCCCACCGGGGAGCTGTTTTTT.